The text below deals with one TCR beta chain. The data are from a study of blood T cell repertoires in COVID-19. Study overall: From T cells, B-cell-depleted T cells, or PBMCs came the material, which was cDNA or gDNA.

This CDR3 is built from 14 residues. The V end lost 6 bases, the J end lost 4 bases, and 12 bases lay between the germline ends. Germline V gene sequence: CDR1 MNHEY, CDR2 SVGAGI. As handled by the study authors: Reference gene primers were amplified, and this amplification served to estimate nucleated cell counts. Clones were sequenced by immunoSEQ multiplex PCR, and TCRdb holds only the in-frame ones, with some missing. V and J calls and clone size are those listed in that table; D and trimming were worked out from the DNA. The sample shows approximately 110,000 clones, roughly four fifths of them seen only once.

The chain has TRBV6-5 and TRBJ2-2; D possibly corresponds to TRBD2 (6 bases). This receptor was obtained from a woman older than 75 with acute or convalescent COVID-19. Sequences were obtained from peripheral blood. CDR3 loop: CASSAQTSTGELFF. CDR3 sequence (DNA): TGTGCCAGCAGCGCTCAGACTAGCACCGGGGAGCTGTTTTTT.